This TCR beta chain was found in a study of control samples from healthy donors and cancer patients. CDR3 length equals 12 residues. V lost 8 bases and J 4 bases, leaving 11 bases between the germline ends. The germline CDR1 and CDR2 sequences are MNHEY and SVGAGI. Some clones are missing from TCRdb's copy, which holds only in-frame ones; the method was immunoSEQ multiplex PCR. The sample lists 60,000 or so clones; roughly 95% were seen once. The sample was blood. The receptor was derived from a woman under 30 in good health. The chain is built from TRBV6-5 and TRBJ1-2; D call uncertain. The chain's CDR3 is CASGVAGYGYTF. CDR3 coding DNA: TGTGCCAGCGGGGTGGCCGGCTATGGCTACACCTTC.